These 2 T cell receptor beta chains were sequenced from one sample in a study of cytomegalovirus exposure and HLA in healthy donors. The PCR ran on 60 Vbeta and 13 Jbeta primers. Only in-frame clones appear in the TCRdb table, and some are missing; sequencing was by immunoSEQ multiplex PCR. The sample gives 200,000 to 250,000 clones, 82% of which show up once; more than 5% is in the top ten. Sequencing was performed on PBMCs. All receptors come from a middle-aged woman in good health and CMV-seropositive.

The chain joins TRBV7-2 to TRBJ2-7; 7 bases align to TRBD2. V lost 6 bases, J lost 2 bases, and 10 bases stayed unmatched. The germline gives CDR1 SGHTA, CDR2 FQGNSA. This CDR3 contains 15 residues. DNA for the CDR3: TGTGCCAGCAGGCGCACCGGACTAGAAACCTACGAGCAGTACTTC. It is translated as CASRRTGLETYEQYF.

The genes are TRBV30 and TRBJ1-6; D not certain. The CDR3 sequence is 14 residues long. Germline V lookup: CDR1 GTSNPN, CDR2 SVGIG (reference sequence). V was cut by 3 bases and J by 3 bases, with 9 bases left in between. The CDR3 DNA reads as TGTGCCTGGAGCTCGCAGTTCTATAATTCACCCCTCCACTTT. Translation gives CAWSSQFYNSPLHF.